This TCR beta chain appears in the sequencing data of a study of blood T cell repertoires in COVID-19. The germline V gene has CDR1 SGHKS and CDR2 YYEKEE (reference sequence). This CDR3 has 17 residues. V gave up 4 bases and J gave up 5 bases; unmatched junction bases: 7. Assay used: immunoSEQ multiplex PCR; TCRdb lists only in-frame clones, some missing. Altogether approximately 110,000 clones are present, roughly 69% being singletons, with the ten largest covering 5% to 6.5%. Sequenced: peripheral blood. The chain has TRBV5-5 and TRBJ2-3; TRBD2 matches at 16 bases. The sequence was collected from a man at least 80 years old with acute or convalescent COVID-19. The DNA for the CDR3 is TGTGCCAGCAGCGGGGGACTAGCGGGAGGGCTCAAAGATACGCAGTATTTT. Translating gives CASSGGLAGGLKDTQYF.